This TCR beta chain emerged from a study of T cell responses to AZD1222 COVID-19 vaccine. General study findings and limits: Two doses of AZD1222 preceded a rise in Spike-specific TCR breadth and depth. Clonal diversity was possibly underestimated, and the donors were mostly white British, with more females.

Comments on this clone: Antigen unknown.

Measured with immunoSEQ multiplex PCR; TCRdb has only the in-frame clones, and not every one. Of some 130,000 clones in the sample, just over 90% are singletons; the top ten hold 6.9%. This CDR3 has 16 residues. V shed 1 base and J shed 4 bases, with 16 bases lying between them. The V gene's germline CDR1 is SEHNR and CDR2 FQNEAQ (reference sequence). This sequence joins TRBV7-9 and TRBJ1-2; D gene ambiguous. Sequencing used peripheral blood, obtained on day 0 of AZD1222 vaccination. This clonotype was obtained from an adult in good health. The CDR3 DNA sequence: TGTGCCAGCAGCTTAGAAGGGCTCTCAAGAGGCTATGGCTACACCTTC. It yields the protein CASSLEGLSRGYGYTF.